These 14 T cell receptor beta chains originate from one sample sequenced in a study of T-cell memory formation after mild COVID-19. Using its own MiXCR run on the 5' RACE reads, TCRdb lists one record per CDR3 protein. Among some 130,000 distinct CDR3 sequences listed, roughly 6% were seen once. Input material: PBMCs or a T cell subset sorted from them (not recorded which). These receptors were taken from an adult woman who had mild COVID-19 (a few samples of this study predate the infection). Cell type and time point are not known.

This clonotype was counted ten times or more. The CDR3 region is CASSLTGAVSSYEQYF. CDR3 coding DNA: TGTGCCAGCAGCTTAACAGGGGCAGTGAGCTCCTACGAGCAGTACTTC. The genes are TRBV7-3 and TRBJ2-7; D may be TRBD1 (5 bases). V gave up 0 bases and J gave up 0 bases, with 12 bases separating them. The germline V gene encodes CDR1 SGHTA and CDR2 FQGTGA. This CDR3 contains 16 residues.

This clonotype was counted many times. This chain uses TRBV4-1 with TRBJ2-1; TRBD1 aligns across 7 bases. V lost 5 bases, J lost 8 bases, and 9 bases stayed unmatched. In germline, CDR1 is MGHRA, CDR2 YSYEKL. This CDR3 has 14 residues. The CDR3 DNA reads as TGCGCCAGCAGCTCTCGGACAGGTTTTCATGAGCAGTTCTTC. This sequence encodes CASSSRTGFHEQFF.

CDR3 coding DNA: TGTGCCAGCTCTCTAACGGGGGGCAATAGCAATCAGCCCCAGCATTTT. Translating it yields CASSLTGGNSNQPQHF. The V call is TRBV18, the J call TRBJ1-5; D is possibly TRBD1 (6 bases). Germline V gene lookup returns CDR1 KGHSH and CDR2 LQKENI. Trimming cost V 6 bases and J 0 bases, with 15 bases left between them. The CDR3 runs 16 residues. Full variable domain (rest looked up from reference TRBV18 and TRBJ1-5): NAGVMQNPRHLVRRRGQEARLRCSPMKGHSHVYWYRQLPEEGLKFMVYLQKENIIDESGMPKERFSAEFPKEGPSILRIQQVVRGDSAAYFCASSLTGGNSNQPQHFGDGTRLSIL.

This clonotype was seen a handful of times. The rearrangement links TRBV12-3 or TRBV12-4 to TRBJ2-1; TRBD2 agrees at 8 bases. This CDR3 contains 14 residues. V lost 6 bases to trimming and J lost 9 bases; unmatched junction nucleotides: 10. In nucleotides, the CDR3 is TGTGCCAGCAGCCCGGGGGGGAATTTGGGTGAGCAGTTCTTC. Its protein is CASSPGGNLGEQFF.

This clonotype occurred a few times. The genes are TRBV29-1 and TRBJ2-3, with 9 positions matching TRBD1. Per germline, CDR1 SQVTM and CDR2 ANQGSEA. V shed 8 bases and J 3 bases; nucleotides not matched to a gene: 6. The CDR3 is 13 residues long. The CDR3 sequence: CSLGQGKTDTQYF. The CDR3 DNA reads TGCAGCTTGGGACAGGGCAAGACAGATACGCAGTATTTT.

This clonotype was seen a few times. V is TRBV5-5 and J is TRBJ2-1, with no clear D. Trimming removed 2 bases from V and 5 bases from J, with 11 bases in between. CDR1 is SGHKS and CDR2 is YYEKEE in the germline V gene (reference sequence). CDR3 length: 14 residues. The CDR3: CASSFTDEDNEQFF. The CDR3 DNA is TGTGCCAGCAGCTTTACTGATGAAGACAATGAGCAGTTCTTC. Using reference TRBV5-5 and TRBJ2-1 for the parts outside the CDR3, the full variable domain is DAGVTQSPTHLIKTRGQQVTLRCSPISGHKSVSWYQQVLGQGPQFIFQYYEKEERGRGNFPDRFSARQFPNYSSELNVNALLLGDSALYLCASSFTDEDNEQFFGPGTRLTVL.

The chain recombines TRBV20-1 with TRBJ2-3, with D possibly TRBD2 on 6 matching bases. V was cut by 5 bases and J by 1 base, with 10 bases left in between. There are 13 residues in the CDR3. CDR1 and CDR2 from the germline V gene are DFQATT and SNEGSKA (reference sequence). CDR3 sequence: CSAPGVGTDTQYF. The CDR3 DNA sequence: TGCAGTGCTCCGGGGGTTGGCACAGATACGCAGTATTTT.

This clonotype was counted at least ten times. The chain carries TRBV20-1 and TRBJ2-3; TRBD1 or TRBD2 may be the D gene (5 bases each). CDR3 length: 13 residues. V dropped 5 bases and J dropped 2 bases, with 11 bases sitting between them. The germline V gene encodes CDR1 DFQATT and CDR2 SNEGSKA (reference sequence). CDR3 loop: CSARDGYTDTQYF. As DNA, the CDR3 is TGCAGTGCTCGGGACGGATACACAGATACGCAGTATTTT.

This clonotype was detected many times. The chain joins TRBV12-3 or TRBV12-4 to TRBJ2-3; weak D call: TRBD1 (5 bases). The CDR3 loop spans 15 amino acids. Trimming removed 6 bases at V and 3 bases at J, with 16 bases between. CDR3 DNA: TGTGCCAGCAGGCCAGGGATGGTTCAGACAGATACGCAGTATTTT. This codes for CASRPGMVQTDTQYF.

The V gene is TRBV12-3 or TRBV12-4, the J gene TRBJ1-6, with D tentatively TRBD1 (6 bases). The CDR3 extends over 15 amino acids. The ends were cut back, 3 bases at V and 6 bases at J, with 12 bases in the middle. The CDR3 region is CASSLYRAANSPLHF. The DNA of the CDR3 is TGTGCCAGCAGTTTGTACAGGGCTGCTAATTCACCCCTCCACTTT.

The CDR3 here is CASSHSTGLQGKNIQYF. The CDR3 coding sequence is TGTGCCAGCAGCCACTCGACAGGGCTTCAAGGCAAAAACATTCAGTACTTC. This chain uses TRBV7-9 with TRBJ2-4; TRBD1 agrees at 7 bases. Trimming cost V 5 bases and J 3 bases; bases outside gene matches: 13. Germline V gives CDR1 SEHNR, CDR2 FQNEAQ (reference sequence). The length of the CDR3 is 17 residues. Filled out from reference TRBV7-9 and TRBJ2-4, the complete variable domain reads DTGVSQNPRHKITKRGQNVTFRCDPISEHNRLYWYRQTLGQGPEFLTYFQNEAQLEKSRLLSDRFSAERPKGSFSTLEIQRTEQGDSAMYLCASSHSTGLQGKNIQYFGAGTRLSVL.

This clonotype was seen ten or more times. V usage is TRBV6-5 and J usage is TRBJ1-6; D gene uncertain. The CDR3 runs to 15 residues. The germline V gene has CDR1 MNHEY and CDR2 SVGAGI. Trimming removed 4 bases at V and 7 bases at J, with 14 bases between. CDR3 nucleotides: TGTGCCAGCAGTTCCGGCCTTAAGGCGAATTCACCCCTCCACTTT. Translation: CASSSGLKANSPLHF.

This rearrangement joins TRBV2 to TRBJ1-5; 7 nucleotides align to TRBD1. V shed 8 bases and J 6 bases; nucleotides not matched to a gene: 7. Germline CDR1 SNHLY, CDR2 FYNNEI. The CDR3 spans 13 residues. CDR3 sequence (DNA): TGTGCCAGCCGCGACAGGGAGGGTCAGCCCCAGCATTTT. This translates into CASRDREGQPQHF.

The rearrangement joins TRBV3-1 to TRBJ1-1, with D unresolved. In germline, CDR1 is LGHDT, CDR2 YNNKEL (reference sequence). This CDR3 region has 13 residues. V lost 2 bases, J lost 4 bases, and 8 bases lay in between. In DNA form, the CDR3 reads TGTGCCAGCAGCCAACACGGCGTCACTGAAGCTTTCTTT. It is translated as CASSQHGVTEAFF.